This T cell receptor beta chain was captured by sequencing in a study of control samples from healthy donors and cancer patients. Using immunoSEQ multiplex PCR, the repertoire was profiled, and TCRdb retains in-frame clones only, with some absent. The sample consists of about 170,000 clones, roughly 91% of them appearing once. The CDR3 loop spans 14 amino acids. CDR1 is SGHNT and CDR2 is YYREEE in the germline V gene (reference sequence). V dropped 1 base and J dropped 0 bases, with 6 bases sitting between them. The chain is built from TRBV5-4 and TRBJ2-3; D unresolved. This receptor was taken from a woman aged 25-40 years in good health. The source material was blood. The CDR3, as DNA: TGTGCCAGCAGCTTGACGGTGAGCACAGATACGCAGTATTTT. Translated, it gives CASSLTVSTDTQYF.